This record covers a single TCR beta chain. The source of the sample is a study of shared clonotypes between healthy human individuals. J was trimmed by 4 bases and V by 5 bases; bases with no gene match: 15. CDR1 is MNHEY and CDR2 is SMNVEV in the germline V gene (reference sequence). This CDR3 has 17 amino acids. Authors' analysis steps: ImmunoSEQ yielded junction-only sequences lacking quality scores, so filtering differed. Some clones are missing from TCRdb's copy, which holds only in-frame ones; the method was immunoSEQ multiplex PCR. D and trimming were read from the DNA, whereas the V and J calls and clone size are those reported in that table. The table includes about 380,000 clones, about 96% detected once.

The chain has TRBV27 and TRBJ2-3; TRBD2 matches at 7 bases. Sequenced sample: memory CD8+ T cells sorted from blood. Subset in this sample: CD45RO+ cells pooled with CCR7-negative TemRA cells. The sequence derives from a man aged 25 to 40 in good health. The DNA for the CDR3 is TGTGCCAGCAGTCCACGTTCTGCGGGAGTAGGCCCAGATACGCAGTATTTT. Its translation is CASSPRSAGVGPDTQYF.